This entry features one T cell receptor beta chain sequence. This record comes from a study of patients and donors after allogeneic stem cell transplantation. A single record per CDR3 protein comes from TCRdb applying MiXCR to the RT-PCR reads. The sample holds about 960,000 distinct CDR3 sequences, more than 15% seen once. The TCR originated in a human donor who was either an allogeneic HSCT recipient or a stem cell or donor lymphocyte infusion donor (not recorded which). It is not recorded whose cells these are; they may come from a transplant donor. Sequencing was performed on blood, either unsorted or a sorted T cell fraction (not recorded which).

As DNA, the CDR3 is TGTGCCATGTCCGGGGAATCCCCACCCCTCCACTTT. The encoded protein is CAMSGESPPLHF. V usage is TRBV10-3 and J usage is TRBJ1-6; the D is unclear. Per germline, CDR1 ENHRY and CDR2 SYGVKD. The CDR3 length is 12 residues. V shed 9 bases and J shed 11 bases, with 14 bases lying between them.